This TCR beta chain emerged from a study of OX40 agonist ivuxolimab in advanced cancers. Regarding this clone: Its specificity is unknown.

Study-wide results and limits: The CD4+ and CD8+ T cells in the blood had expanded clonally by week 6 at 0.1 to 3.0 mg/kg.

Germline-derived CDR1 and CDR2 are SNHLY and FYNNEI. The CDR3 is 14 amino acids. V lost 6 bases and J 8 bases, leaving 17 bases between the germline ends. Libraries were prepared by immunoSEQ multiplex PCR; TCRdb keeps only in-frame clonotypes and omits some of them. Of 65,000 to 80,000 clones listed, about 89% are singletons. This clonotype originated in an adult with an advanced solid tumor such as melanoma, head and neck, liver or kidney cancer. The sample here was CD4+ or CD8+ T cells sorted from blood, taken in a trial of the OX40 agonist ivuxolimab. The chain couples TRBV2 to TRBJ2-1, with TRBD2 as a possible D gene (6 bases). CDR3 region: CASSDSGLGHEQFF. In nucleotides, the CDR3 is TGTGCCAGCAGCGATAGCGGATTAGGTCATGAGCAGTTCTTC.